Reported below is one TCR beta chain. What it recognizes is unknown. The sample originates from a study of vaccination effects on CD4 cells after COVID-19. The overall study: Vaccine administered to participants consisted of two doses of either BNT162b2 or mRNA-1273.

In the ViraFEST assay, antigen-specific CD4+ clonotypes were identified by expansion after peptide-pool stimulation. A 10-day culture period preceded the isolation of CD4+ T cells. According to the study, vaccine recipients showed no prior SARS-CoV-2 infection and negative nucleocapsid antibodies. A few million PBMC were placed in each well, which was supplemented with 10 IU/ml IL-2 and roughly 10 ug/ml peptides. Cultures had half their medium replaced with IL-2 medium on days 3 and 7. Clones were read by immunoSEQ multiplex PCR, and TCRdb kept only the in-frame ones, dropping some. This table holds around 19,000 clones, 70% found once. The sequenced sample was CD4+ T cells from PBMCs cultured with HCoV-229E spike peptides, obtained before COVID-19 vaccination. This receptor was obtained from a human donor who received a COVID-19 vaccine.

The CDR3, as DNA: TGCGCCAGCAATCAAGGGGCTAATGAAAAACTGTTTTTT. Translating gives CASNQGANEKLFF. The chain employs TRBV5-1 and TRBJ1-4, with a possible D match to TRBD1 (5 bases). The germline gives CDR1 SGHRS, CDR2 YFSETQ. The CDR3 has 13 residues. Trimming left V 6 bases short and J 3 bases short, with 9 bases between.